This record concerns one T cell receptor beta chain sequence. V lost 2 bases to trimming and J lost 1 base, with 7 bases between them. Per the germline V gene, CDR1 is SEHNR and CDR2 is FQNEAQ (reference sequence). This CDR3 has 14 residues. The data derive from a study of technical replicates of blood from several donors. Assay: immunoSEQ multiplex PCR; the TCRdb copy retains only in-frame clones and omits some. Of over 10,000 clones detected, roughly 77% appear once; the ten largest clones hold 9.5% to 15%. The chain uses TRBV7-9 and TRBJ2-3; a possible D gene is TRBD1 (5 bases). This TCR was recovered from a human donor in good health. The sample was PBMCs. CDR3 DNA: TGTGCCAGCAGCTTATCACAGGGCACAGATACGCAGTATTTT. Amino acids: CASSLSQGTDTQYF.